These T cell receptor beta chains were read from a single sample in a study of blood T cell repertoires in COVID-19. Here immunoSEQ multiplex PCR was the method, and the copy in TCRdb shows in-frame clones only, minus some. The sample consists of fewer than 350,000 clones, about nine tenths of them appearing once. Sequenced sample: PBMCs or T cells enriched from blood (not recorded which). These TCRs come from a man in his 60s who had recovered from COVID-19. Both conserved end residues are part of each CDR3. A D gene is named only where the DNA matches it firmly. Clone sizes are given selectively: once, few, many, or a class where the clone is expanded.

j_call: TRBJ2-3
clone_size: .
v_call: TRBV13
d_call: TRBD1
cdr3_nt: TGTGCCAGCAGCTTAAGGGGGCAGGGGAGCACAGATACGCAGTATTTT
cdr3_aa: CASSLRGQGSTDTQYF

j_call: TRBJ1-2
clone_size: .
v_call: TRBV28
d_call: TRBD1
cdr3_nt: TGTGCCAGTAACTCACAGGGGCTTAACTATGGCTACACCTTC
cdr3_aa: CASNSQGLNYGYTF

j_call: TRBJ2-7
clone_size: .
v_call: TRBV3-1/TRBV3-2
d_call: TRBD1
cdr3_nt: TGTGCCAGCAGCCAATGGGACAGGTTAACCTACGAGCAGTACTTC
cdr3_aa: CASSQWDRLTYEQYF

j_call: TRBJ2-5
clone_size: .
v_call: TRBV5-1
d_call: .
cdr3_nt: TGCGCCAGCAGCTTGTCTTCCCCCCAAGAGACCCAGTACTTC
cdr3_aa: CASSLSSPQETQYF

j_call: TRBJ2-1
clone_size: .
v_call: TRBV9
d_call: TRBD2
cdr3_nt: TGTGCCAGCAGCCTCCGCCTAGCGGGGGGGGACAATGAGCAGTTCTTC
cdr3_aa: CASSLRLAGGDNEQFF

j_call: TRBJ1-1
clone_size: .
v_call: TRBV30
d_call: .
cdr3_nt: TGTGCCTGGAGTAGAAGGACCTCCCTCGGGAAAACTGAAGCTTTCTTT
cdr3_aa: CAWSRRTSLGKTEAFF

j_call: TRBJ2-5
clone_size: .
v_call: TRBV5-1
d_call: .
cdr3_nt: TGCGCCAGCAGCTTGATGACTAGTCAAGAGACCCAGTACTTC
cdr3_aa: CASSLMTSQETQYF

j_call: TRBJ1-3
clone_size: .
v_call: TRBV7-9
d_call: TRBD1
cdr3_nt: TGTGCCAGCAGCCCTACCCCGACAGGGAACAACTCTGGAAACACCATATATTTT
cdr3_aa: CASSPTPTGNNSGNTIYF

j_call: TRBJ2-7
clone_size: .
v_call: TRBV6-5
d_call: .
cdr3_nt: TGTACCAGCAGCGCGAGCTCCTACGAGCAGTACTTC
cdr3_aa: CTSSASSYEQYF

j_call: TRBJ1-1
clone_size: .
v_call: TRBV28
d_call: .
cdr3_nt: TGTGCCAGCAGCAACAGGGTTTGGAACTCTGAAGCTTTCTTT
cdr3_aa: CASSNRVWNSEAFF

j_call: TRBJ1-5
clone_size: once
v_call: TRBV3-1/TRBV3-2
d_call: .
cdr3_nt: TGTGCCAGCAGCCAAGACAGGGTCAACAATCAGCCCCAGCATTTT
cdr3_aa: CASSQDRVNNQPQHF

j_call: TRBJ1-3
clone_size: .
v_call: TRBV6-2/TRBV6-3
d_call: TRBD1
cdr3_nt: TGTGCCAGCAGTTACTCGTGGACAGGCTCTGGAAACACCATATATTTT
cdr3_aa: CASSYSWTGSGNTIYF

j_call: TRBJ1-2
clone_size: .
v_call: TRBV19
d_call: TRBD1
cdr3_nt: TGTGCCAGTAGATCTCGACAGGGGGCTTTCTATGGCTACACCTTC
cdr3_aa: CASRSRQGAFYGYTF

j_call: TRBJ2-4
clone_size: .
v_call: TRBV27
d_call: .
cdr3_nt: TGTGCCAGCAGTTCGCTGAGACTAGCCAAAAACATTCAGTACTTC
cdr3_aa: CASSSLRLAKNIQYF

j_call: TRBJ1-1
clone_size: .
v_call: TRBV4-3
d_call: TRBD1
cdr3_nt: TGCGCCAGCAGCCAAGATCGGGCAGGGGGGTACACTGAAGCTTTCTTT
cdr3_aa: CASSQDRAGGYTEAFF

j_call: TRBJ1-2
clone_size: .
v_call: TRBV18
d_call: TRBD1
cdr3_nt: TGTGCCAGCTCACCGGACAGGGGAAGGGCTAACTATGGCTACACCTTC
cdr3_aa: CASSPDRGRANYGYTF

j_call: TRBJ1-1
clone_size: .
v_call: TRBV7-2
d_call: .
cdr3_nt: TGTGCCAGCAGCTTACCCCTAGGGGGGGTCACTGAAGCTTTCTTT
cdr3_aa: CASSLPLGGVTEAFF

j_call: TRBJ2-3
clone_size: .
v_call: TRBV28
d_call: .
cdr3_nt: TGTGCCAGCGGGCGACAGAGCACAGATACGCAGTATTTT
cdr3_aa: CASGRQSTDTQYF

j_call: TRBJ2-1
clone_size: .
v_call: TRBV9
d_call: .
cdr3_nt: TGTGCCAGCAGCGTAGGAGGAGCGCAAAGCCAGTTCTTC
cdr3_aa: CASSVGGAQSQFF

j_call: TRBJ2-7
clone_size: .
v_call: TRBV29-1
d_call: TRBD2
cdr3_nt: TGCAGCGTTGCGGGGGGACTAGCGGTATTACTAGGGGAGCAGTACTTC
cdr3_aa: CSVAGGLAVLLGEQYF

j_call: TRBJ2-3
clone_size: .
v_call: TRBV18
d_call: .
cdr3_nt: TGTGCCAGCTCACGCAATCGGGCAGATACGCAGTATTTT
cdr3_aa: CASSRNRADTQYF

j_call: TRBJ1-2
clone_size: .
v_call: TRBV2
d_call: .
cdr3_nt: TGTGCCAGCTGGTGGGACACGACCTATGGCTACACCTTC
cdr3_aa: CASWWDTTYGYTF

j_call: TRBJ2-3
clone_size: .
v_call: TRBV7-9
d_call: .
cdr3_nt: TGTGCCAGCAGCTTAGGGCCCGGGGGTGGAGATACGCAGTATTTT
cdr3_aa: CASSLGPGGGDTQYF

j_call: TRBJ1-6
clone_size: .
v_call: TRBV3-1/TRBV3-2
d_call: TRBD1
cdr3_nt: TGTGCCAGCAGCACGACAGGGTCCTATAATTCACCCCTCCACTTT
cdr3_aa: CASSTTGSYNSPLHF

j_call: TRBJ2-7
clone_size: .
v_call: TRBV27
d_call: TRBD2
cdr3_nt: TGTGCCAGCAAGCCACTAGCGCGCGACGAGCAGTACTTC
cdr3_aa: CASKPLARDEQYF

j_call: TRBJ2-7
clone_size: .
v_call: TRBV7-9
d_call: .
cdr3_nt: TGTGCCAGCAGCTTTTCTAGCAGCTCCTACGAGCAGTACTTC
cdr3_aa: CASSFSSSSYEQYF

j_call: TRBJ2-5
clone_size: .
v_call: TRBV28
d_call: .
cdr3_nt: TGTGCCAGCAGGCCCCGACTCCAAGAGACCCAGTACTTC
cdr3_aa: CASRPRLQETQYF

j_call: TRBJ2-1
clone_size: .
v_call: TRBV5-1
d_call: .
cdr3_nt: TGCGCCAGCAGCTTGGCCGCAGGCAGTTGGGATGAGCAGTTCTTC
cdr3_aa: CASSLAAGSWDEQFF

j_call: TRBJ2-7
clone_size: .
v_call: TRBV5-4
d_call: TRBD2
cdr3_nt: TGTGCCAGCAGCCCAGCGGGAGGCAACACCTACGAGCAGTACTTC
cdr3_aa: CASSPAGGNTYEQYF

j_call: TRBJ1-1
clone_size: .
v_call: TRBV2
d_call: .
cdr3_nt: TGTGCCAGCAGTTACTTGGGGGGGCCGAACACTGAAGCTTTCTTT
cdr3_aa: CASSYLGGPNTEAFF

j_call: TRBJ2-6
clone_size: .
v_call: TRBV7-2
d_call: .
cdr3_nt: TGTGCCAGCAGCTTAGCGGGAGGAACTGGGGCCAACGTCCTGACTTTC
cdr3_aa: CASSLAGGTGANVLTF